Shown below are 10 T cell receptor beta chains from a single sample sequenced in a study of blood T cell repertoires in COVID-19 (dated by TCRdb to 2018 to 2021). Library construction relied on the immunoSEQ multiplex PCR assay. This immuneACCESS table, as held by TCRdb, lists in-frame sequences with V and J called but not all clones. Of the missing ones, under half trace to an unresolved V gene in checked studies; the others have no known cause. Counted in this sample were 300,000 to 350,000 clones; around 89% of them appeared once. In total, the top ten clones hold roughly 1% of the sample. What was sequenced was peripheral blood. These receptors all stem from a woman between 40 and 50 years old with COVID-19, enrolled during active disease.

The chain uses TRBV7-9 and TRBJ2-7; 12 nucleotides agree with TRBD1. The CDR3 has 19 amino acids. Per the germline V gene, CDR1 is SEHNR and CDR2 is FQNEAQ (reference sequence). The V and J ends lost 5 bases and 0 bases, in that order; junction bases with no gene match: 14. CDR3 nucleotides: TGTGCCAGCAGCACAACTCCCGGGACAGGGGGCTTTTTCTCCTACGAGCAGTACTTC. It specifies CASSTTPGTGGFFSYEQYF.

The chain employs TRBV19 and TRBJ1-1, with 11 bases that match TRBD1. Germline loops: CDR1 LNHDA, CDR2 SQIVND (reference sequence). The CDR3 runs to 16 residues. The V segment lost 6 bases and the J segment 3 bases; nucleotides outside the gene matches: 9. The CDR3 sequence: CASRRTGGKGDTEAFF. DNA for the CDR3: TGTGCCAGTAGGCGGACAGGGGGCAAAGGGGACACTGAAGCTTTCTTT.

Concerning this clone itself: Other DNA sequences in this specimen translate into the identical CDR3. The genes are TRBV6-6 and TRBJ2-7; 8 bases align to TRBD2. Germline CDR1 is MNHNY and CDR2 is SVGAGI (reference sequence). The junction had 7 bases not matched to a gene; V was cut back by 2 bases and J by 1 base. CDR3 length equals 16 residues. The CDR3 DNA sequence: TGTGCCAGCAGTTACACCAGGACGGGGGGGTCCTACGAGCAGTACTTC. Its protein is CASSYTRTGGSYEQYF.

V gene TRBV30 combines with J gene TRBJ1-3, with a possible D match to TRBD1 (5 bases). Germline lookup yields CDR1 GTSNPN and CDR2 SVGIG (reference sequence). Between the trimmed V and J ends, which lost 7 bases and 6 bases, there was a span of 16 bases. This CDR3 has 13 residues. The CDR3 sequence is CALGGDGLNTIYF. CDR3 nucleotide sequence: TGTGCCTTGGGGGGGGACGGGCTAAACACCATATATTTT.

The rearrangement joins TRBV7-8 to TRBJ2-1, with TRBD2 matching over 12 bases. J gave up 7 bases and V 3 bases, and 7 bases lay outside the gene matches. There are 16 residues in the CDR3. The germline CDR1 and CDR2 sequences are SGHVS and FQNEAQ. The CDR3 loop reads CASSFGLAGYGNEQFF. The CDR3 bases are TGTGCCAGCAGCTTCGGACTAGCGGGGTACGGGAATGAGCAGTTCTTC.

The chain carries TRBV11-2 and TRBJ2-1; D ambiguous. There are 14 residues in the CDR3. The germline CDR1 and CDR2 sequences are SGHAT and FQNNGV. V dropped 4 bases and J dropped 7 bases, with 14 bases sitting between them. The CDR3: CASSSLSYENEQFF. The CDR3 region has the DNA TGTGCCAGCAGCTCCCTGTCGTACGAGAATGAGCAGTTCTTC.

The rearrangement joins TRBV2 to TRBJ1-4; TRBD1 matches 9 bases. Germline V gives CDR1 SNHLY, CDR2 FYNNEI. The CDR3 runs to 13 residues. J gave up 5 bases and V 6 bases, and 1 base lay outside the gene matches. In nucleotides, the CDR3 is TGTGCCAGCAGGACAGGGGGGAATGAAAAACTGTTTTTT. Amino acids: CASRTGGNEKLFF.

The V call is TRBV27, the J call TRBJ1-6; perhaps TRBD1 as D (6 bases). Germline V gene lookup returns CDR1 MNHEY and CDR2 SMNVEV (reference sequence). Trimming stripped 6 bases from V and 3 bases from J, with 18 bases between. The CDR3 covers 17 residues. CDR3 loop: CASRPLGQNFYNSPLHF. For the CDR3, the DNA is TGTGCCAGCAGGCCTCTAGGACAGAATTTCTATAATTCACCCCTCCACTTT.

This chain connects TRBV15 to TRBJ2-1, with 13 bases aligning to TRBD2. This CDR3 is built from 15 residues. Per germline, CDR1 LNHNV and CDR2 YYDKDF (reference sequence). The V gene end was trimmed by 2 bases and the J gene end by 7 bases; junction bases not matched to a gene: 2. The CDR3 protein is CATSRSGLAGNEQFF. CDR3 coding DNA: TGTGCCACCAGCAGATCGGGACTAGCGGGGAATGAGCAGTTCTTC.

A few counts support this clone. The CDR3 is CASSRRSLTYNEQFF. In DNA form, the CDR3 reads TGCGCCAGCAGCCGCCGATCCCTTACTTACAATGAGCAGTTCTTC. The chain employs TRBV23-1 and TRBJ2-1, with unresolved D. TRBV23-1 is an ORF, with its function uncertain. CDR3 size: 15 residues. Trimming left V 6 bases short and J 4 bases short, with 16 bases between.